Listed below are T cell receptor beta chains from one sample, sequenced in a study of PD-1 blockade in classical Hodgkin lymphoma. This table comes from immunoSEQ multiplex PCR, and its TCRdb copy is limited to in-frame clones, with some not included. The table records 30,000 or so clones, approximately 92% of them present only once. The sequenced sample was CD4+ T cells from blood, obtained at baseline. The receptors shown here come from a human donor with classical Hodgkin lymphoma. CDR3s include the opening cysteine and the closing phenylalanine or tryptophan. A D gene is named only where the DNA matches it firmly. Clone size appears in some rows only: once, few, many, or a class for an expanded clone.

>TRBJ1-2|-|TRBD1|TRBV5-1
CASSLGSGGNYGYTF
TGCGCCAGCAGCTTGGGGTCAGGGGGTAACTATGGCTACACCTTC
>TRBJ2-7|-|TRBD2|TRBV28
CASSGTSVEVGQYF
TGTGCCAGCAGTGGGACTAGCGTTGAGGTGGGGCAGTACTTC
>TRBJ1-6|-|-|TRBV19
CASSQADSPLHF
TGTGCCAGTAGTCAGGCGGATTCACCCCTCCACTTT
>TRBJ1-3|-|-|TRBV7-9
CASSSTGGGGNTIYF
TGTGCCAGCAGCTCAACTGGGGGGGGTGGAAACACCATATATTTT
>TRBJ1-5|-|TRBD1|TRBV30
CAWSGTGRRNQPQHF
TGTGCCTGGAGTGGGACAGGGAGGCGCAATCAGCCCCAGCATTTT
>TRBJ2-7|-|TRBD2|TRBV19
CASSTSGRAGGGYEQYF
TGTGCCAGTTCGACTAGCGGGAGGGCCGGGGGCGGCTACGAGCAGTACTTC
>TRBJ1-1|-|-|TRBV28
CASSPALNTEAFF
TGTGCCAGCAGCCCGGCCCTGAACACTGAAGCTTTCTTT
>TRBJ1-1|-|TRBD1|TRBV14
CASSQVNRGEAFF
TGTGCCAGCAGCCAAGTCAACAGGGGAGAAGCTTTCTTT
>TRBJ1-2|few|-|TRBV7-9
CASSIGINYGYTF
TGTGCCAGCAGCATAGGGATTAACTATGGCTACACCTTC
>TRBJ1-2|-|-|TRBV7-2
CASTSVGATNYGYTF
TGTGCCAGCACCTCAGTCGGTGCCACTAACTATGGCTACACCTTC
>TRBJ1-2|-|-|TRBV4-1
CASSQALSSYTF
TGCGCCAGCAGCCAAGCGTTGAGTAGCTACACCTTC
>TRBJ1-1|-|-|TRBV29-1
CSVEDLGRGWGTEAFF
TGCAGCGTTGAAGATCTCGGAAGGGGATGGGGCACTGAAGCTTTCTTT
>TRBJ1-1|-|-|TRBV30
CAWSVRGTVNTEAFF
TGTGCCTGGAGTGTGAGGGGTACCGTGAACACTGAAGCTTTCTTT
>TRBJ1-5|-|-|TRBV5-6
CASSFTGSFQPQHF
TGTGCCAGCAGTTTCACAGGGAGCTTCCAGCCCCAGCATTTT
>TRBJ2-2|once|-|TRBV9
CASKNGILNTGELFF
TGTGCCAGCAAGAACGGGATCCTTAACACCGGGGAGCTGTTTTTT
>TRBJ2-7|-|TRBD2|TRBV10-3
CAISGGGSYEQYF
TGTGCCATCTCGGGGGGGGGTTCCTACGAGCAGTACTTC
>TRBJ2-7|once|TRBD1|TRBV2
CASSGRDRSSYEQYF
TGTGCCAGCAGCGGTAGGGACAGGAGCTCCTACGAGCAGTACTTC
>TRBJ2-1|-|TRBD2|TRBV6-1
CASSEFGGGRRNYNEQFF
TGTGCCAGCAGTGAATTTGGGGGCGGGAGGCGGAACTACAATGAGCAGTTCTTC
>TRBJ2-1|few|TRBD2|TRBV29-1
CSAKVGTSGWNEQFF
TGCAGCGCCAAGGTGGGGACTAGCGGGTGGAATGAGCAGTTCTTC
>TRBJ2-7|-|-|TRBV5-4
CASSLNYEQYF
TGTGCCAGCAGCTTGAACTACGAGCAGTACTTC
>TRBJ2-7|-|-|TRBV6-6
CASSYSAVVGGHEQYF
TGTGCCAGCAGTTACAGTGCGGTCGTCGGGGGCCACGAGCAGTACTTC
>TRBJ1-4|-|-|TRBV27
CASSARPAGSTNEKLFF
TGTGCCAGCAGTGCCCGGCCTGCAGGGTCAACTAATGAAAAACTGTTTTTT
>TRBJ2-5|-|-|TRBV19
CASSTGIRETQYF
TGTGCCAGTAGTACTGGGATCAGGGAGACCCAGTACTTC
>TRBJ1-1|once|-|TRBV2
CASSEGTLPNTEAFF
TGTGCCAGCAGTGAGGGGACTTTGCCGAACACTGAAGCTTTCTTT
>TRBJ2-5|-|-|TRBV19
CAPFRAPGPSLWETQYF
TGTGCCCCCTTCAGGGCCCCGGGGCCCAGCCTTTGGGAGACCCAGTACTTC
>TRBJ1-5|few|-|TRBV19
CATKSRDWGIRPQHF
TGTGCCACCAAGAGTAGGGACTGGGGCATCAGGCCCCAGCATTTT
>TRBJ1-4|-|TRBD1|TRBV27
CASSLSGQVANEKLFF
TGTGCCAGCAGTTTGTCTGGACAGGTGGCTAATGAAAAACTGTTTTTT
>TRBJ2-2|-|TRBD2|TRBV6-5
CASTRTSTSGELFF
TGTGCCAGCACCCGGACTAGCACCTCCGGGGAGCTGTTTTTT
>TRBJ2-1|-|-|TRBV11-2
CASSLDRVPGPIGNEQFF
TGTGCCAGCAGCTTAGATCGGGTACCGGGTCCTATTGGCAATGAGCAGTTCTTC
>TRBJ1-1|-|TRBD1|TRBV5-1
CASSFLDRGNTEAFF
TGCGCCAGCAGCTTCCTGGACAGGGGGAACACTGAAGCTTTCTTT
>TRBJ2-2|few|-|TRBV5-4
CASSSNTGELFF
TGTGCCAGCAGCTCAAACACCGGGGAGCTGTTTTTT
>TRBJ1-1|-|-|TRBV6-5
CASTPGRMNTEAFF
TGTGCCAGCACACCGGGGCGCATGAACACTGAAGCTTTCTTT
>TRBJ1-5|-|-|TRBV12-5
CASGISTVGSQPQHF
TGTGCTAGTGGTATAAGCACAGTAGGAAGTCAGCCCCAGCATTTT
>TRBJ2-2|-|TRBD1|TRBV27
CASSSPGGSDTGELFF
TGTGCCAGCAGTTCTCCAGGGGGCTCTGACACCGGGGAGCTGTTTTTT
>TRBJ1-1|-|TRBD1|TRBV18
CASSPTGQGTMNTEAFF
TGTGCCAGCTCACCAACGGGACAGGGAACCATGAACACTGAAGCTTTCTTT
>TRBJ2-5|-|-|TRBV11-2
CASSLSRGPQETQYF
TGTGCCAGCAGCTTATCCAGGGGACCTCAAGAGACCCAGTACTTC
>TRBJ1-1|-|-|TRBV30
CAWSRLRGHLNTEAFF
TGTGCCTGGAGTCGACTCCGGGGGCACCTGAACACTGAAGCTTTCTTT